This T cell receptor beta chain was identified during a study of shared clonotypes between healthy human individuals. On the study more broadly: Each donor contributed plates that comprised three CD4 naive, three CD4 memory, two CD8 naive and one CD8 memory. Study findings and constraints: On the whole, naive subsets had larger estimated richness than memory subsets had.

The junction had 5 bases not matched to a gene; V was cut back by 2 bases and J by 4 bases. Germline V gene lookup returns CDR1 SNHLY and CDR2 FYNNEI. The CDR3 contains 15 residues. Using immunoSEQ multiplex PCR, the repertoire was profiled, and TCRdb retains in-frame clones only, with some absent. The profile shows approximately 840,000 clones, 90% to 98% of them singletons. On this clone itself: Its antigen remains unknown.

As defined, naive CD8 cells were CD45RO-negative and positively selected for CCR7, with terminally differentiated effector memory CD45RA+ cells excluded. The rearrangement uses TRBV2 and TRBJ2-1; TRBD2 matches at 7 bases. This TCR came from a young man in good health. Input material: naive CD8+ T cells sorted from blood. CDR3: CASSESPSGYNEQFF. CDR3 sequence (DNA): TGTGCCAGCAGTGAAAGTCCTAGCGGATACAATGAGCAGTTCTTC.